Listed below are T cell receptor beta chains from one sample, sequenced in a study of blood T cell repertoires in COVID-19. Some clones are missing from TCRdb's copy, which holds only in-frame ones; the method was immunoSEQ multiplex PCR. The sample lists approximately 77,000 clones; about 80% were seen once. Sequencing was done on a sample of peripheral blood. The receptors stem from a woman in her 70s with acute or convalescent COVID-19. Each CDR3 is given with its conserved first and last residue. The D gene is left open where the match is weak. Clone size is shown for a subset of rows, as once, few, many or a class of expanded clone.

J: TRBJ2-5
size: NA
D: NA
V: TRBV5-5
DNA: TGTGCCAGCAGCTTGGGTGGACATTCGCACAGCGAGTACTTC
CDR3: CASSLGGHSHSEYF

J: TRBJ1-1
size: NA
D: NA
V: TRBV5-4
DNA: TGTGCCAGCAGCTTGATCGGGGGAGGGAACACTGAAGCTTTCTTT
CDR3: CASSLIGGGNTEAFF

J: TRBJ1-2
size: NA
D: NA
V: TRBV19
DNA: TGTGCCAGTAGTGCGGGGGCGGCTAACTATGGCTACACCTTC
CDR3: CASSAGAANYGYTF

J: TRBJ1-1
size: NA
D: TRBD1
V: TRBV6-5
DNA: TGTGCCAGCAGTTCCTCAGGGGGTGTGAACACTGAAGCTTTCTTT
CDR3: CASSSSGGVNTEAFF

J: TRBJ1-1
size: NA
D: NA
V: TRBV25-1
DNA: TGTGCCAGCAGTGAATCAGGGGTTTGGGCTTTCTTT
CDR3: CASSESGVWAFF

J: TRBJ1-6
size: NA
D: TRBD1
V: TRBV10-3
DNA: TGTGCCATCAGTGAGCCGGGACAGGGGGCTGATTCACCCCTCCACTTT
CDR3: CAISEPGQGADSPLHF

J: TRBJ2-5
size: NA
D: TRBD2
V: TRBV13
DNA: TGTGCCAGCAGCTTGGGTCTAGCGGGGGGAGGAGAGACCCAGTACTTC
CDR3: CASSLGLAGGGETQYF

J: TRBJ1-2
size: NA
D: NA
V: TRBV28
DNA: TGTGCCAGCAGTCTCCTTCGGGGCTACACCTTC
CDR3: CASSLLRGYTF

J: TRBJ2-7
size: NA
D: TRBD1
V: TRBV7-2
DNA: TGTGCCAGCAGCGATACAGGGGATGGCGACGAGCAGTACTTC
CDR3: CASSDTGDGDEQYF

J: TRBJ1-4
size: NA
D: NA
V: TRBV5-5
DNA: TGTGCCAGCAGCGGCGCGGGGGCTGGGGAAAAACTGTTTTTT
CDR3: CASSGAGAGEKLFF

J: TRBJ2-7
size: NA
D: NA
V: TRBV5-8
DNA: TGTGCCAGCAGCTTGGTTCCGACAGGTTCCTACGAGCAGTACTTC
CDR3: CASSLVPTGSYEQYF

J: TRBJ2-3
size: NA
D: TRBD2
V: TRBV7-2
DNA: TGTGCCAGCAGCGCGGGGACTAGCGGGGACACAGATACGCAGTATTTT
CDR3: CASSAGTSGDTDTQYF

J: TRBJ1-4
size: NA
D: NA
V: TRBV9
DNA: TGTGCCAGCAGCTCAGAAAATGAAAAACTGTTTTTT
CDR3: CASSSENEKLFF

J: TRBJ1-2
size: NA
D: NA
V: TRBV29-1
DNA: TGCAGCGCCACCGCGGGGGGGCGCAACTATGGCTACACCTTC
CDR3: CSATAGGRNYGYTF

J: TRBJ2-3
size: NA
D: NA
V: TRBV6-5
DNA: TGTGCCAGCAGTTACGTAGCCCCCAGCGCTGGGGATACGCAGTATTTT
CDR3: CASSYVAPSAGDTQYF

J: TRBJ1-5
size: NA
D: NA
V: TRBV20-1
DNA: TGCAGTGTGTCCGGCAATCAGCCCCAGCATTTT
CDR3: CSVSGNQPQHF

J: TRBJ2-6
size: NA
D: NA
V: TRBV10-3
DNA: TGTGCCATCAGTGAGTCGTATGGGGGGTCCTACTCTGGGGCCAACGTCCTGACTTTC
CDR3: CAISESYGGSYSGANVLTF

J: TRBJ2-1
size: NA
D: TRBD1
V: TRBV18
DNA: TGTGCCAGCTCACAGCCGGGACAGACGTACCAAAGTGAGCAGTTCTTC
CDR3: CASSQPGQTYQSEQFF

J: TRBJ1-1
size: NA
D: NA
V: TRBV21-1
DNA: TGTGCCAGCGGGCAAACAGACACTGAAGCTTTCTTT
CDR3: CASGQTDTEAFF

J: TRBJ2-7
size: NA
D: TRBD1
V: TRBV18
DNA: TGTGCCAGCTCGTACCCGGGACAGGGTAACGAGCAGTACTTC
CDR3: CASSYPGQGNEQYF

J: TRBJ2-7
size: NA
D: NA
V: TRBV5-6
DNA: TGTGCCAGCACCCTAGGGACATACTACGAGCAGTACTTC
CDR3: CASTLGTYYEQYF

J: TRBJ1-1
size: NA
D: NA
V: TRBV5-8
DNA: TGTGCCAGCAGCTTAAGACTTCTGGGAGGCACTGAAGCTTTCTTT
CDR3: CASSLRLLGGTEAFF

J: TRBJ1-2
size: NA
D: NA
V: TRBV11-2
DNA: TGTGCCAGCAGCCAAGGGGGGGATGGCTATGGCTACACCTTC
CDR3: CASSQGGDGYGYTF

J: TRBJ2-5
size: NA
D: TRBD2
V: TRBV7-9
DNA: TGTGCCAGCAGCTTAGTGGGTAGCGGGGGCCAAGAGACCCAGTACTTC
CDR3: CASSLVGSGGQETQYF

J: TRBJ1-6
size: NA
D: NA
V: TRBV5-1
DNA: TGCGCCAGCAGCTCCGGCGGTAATTCACCCCTCCACTTT
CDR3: CASSSGGNSPLHF

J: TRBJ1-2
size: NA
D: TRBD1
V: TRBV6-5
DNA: TGTGCCAGCAGTTACTCTTGGACAGGGGGCGACTATGGCTACACCTTC
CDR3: CASSYSWTGGDYGYTF

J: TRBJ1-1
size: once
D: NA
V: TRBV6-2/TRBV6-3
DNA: TGTGCCAGCAGCCCCAGTGGGGGCCCGGGGACTGAAGCTTTCTTT
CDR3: CASSPSGGPGTEAFF

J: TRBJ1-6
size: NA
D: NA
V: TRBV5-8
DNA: TGTGCCAGCAGCTTACCAGGGTTTTCACCCCTCCACTTT
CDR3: CASSLPGFSPLHF

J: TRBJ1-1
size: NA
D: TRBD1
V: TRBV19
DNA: TGTGCCAGTATCCCAACAGGGGAGAACACTGAAGCTTTCTTT
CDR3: CASIPTGENTEAFF

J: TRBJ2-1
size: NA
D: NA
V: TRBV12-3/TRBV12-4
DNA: TGTGCCAGCAGCCCTATCGGGGGACCGTTCTTC
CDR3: CASSPIGGPFF

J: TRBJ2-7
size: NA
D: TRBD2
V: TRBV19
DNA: TGTGCCAGTAGTCGAAGCACCCAGGGAGGGAACGAGCAGTACTTC
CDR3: CASSRSTQGGNEQYF

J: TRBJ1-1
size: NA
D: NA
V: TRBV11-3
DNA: TGTGCCAGCAGCTCCCTCCCAGGGGCGCAAATGAACACTGAAGCTTTCTTT
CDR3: CASSSLPGAQMNTEAFF

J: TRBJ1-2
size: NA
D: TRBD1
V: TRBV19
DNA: TGTGCCAGCGACAGGGGGCTCCACTATGGCTACACCTTC
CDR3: CASDRGLHYGYTF

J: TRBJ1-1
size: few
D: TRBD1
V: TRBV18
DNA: TGTGCCAGCTCACCAGGGCGACAGGGGGTGAACACTGAAGCTTTCTTT
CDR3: CASSPGRQGVNTEAFF

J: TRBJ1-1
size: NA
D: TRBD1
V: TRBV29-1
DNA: TGCAGCGTTCTTCAGGGGGAAATGAACACTGAAGCTTTCTTT
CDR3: CSVLQGEMNTEAFF

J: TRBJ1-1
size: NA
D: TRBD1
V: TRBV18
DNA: TGTGCCAGCTCACAAGGACAGGGAAACACTGAAGCTTTCTTT
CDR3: CASSQGQGNTEAFF

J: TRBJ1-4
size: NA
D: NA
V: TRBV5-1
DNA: TGCGCCAGCAGCTTGAATGCAGAGGATAATGAAAAACTGTTTTTT
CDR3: CASSLNAEDNEKLFF

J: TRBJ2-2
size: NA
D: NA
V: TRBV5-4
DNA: TGTGCCAGCAGCCCCCGTGGGCGGGCGAACACCGGGGAGCTGTTTTTT
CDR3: CASSPRGRANTGELFF

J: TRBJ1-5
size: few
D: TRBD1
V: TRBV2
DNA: TGTGCCAGCCGGCTAGACAGGGCTCGCAATCAGCCCCAGCATTTT
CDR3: CASRLDRARNQPQHF

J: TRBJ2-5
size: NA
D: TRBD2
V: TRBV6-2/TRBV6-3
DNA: TGTGCCAGCAGTTGGATACCGGGACTAGCGGGGGTCCAAGAGACCCAGTACTTC
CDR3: CASSWIPGLAGVQETQYF

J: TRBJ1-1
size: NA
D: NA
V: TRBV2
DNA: TGTGCCAGCACAAACAGGGTCGACACTGAAGCTTTCTTT
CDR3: CASTNRVDTEAFF

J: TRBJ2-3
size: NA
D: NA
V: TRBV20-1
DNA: TGCAGTGCTAGTGAAATCTATTTTATGGCGGATGTAACGGGCACAGATACGCAGTATTTT
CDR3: CSASEIYFMADVTGTDTQYF

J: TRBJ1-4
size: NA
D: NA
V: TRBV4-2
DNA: TGTGCCAGCAGCCAAGATCTTCGGGAAAAACTGTTTTTT
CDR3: CASSQDLREKLFF

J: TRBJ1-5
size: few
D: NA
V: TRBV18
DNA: TGTGCCAGCTCACCAAACAGGCAGGGCGTCGATCAGCCCCAGCATTTT
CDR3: CASSPNRQGVDQPQHF

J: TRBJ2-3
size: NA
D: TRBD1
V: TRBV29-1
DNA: TGCAGCGTGGTACGGACAGGGGATGATACGCAGTATTTT
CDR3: CSVVRTGDDTQYF

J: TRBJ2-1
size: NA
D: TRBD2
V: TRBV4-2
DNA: TGTGCCAGCAGCCGCGCGGGAGAAGACTACAATGAGCAGTTCTTC
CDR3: CASSRAGEDYNEQFF

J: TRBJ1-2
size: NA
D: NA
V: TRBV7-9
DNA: TGTGCCAGCAGCTCCAAACGAGGGGGAAGCTACACCTTC
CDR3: CASSSKRGGSYTF

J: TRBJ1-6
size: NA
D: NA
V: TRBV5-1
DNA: TGCGCCAGCAGCTTGGGGCAGGGTACAGGGAATTCACCCCTCCACTTT
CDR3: CASSLGQGTGNSPLHF

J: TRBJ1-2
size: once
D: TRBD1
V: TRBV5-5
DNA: TGTGCCAGCAGCTTAAGGGACAGGGTACAAGGCTACACCTTC
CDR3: CASSLRDRVQGYTF

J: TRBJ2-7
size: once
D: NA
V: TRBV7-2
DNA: TGTGCCAGCAGCTCGTCGATCCCGGGACAAAAAAGGGTTCTTTACGAGCAGTACTTC
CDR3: CASSSSIPGQKRVLYEQYF

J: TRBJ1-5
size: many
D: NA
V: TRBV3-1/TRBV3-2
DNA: TGTGCCAGCAGCCAAGGACTTAGCAATCAGCCCCAGCATTTT
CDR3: CASSQGLSNQPQHF